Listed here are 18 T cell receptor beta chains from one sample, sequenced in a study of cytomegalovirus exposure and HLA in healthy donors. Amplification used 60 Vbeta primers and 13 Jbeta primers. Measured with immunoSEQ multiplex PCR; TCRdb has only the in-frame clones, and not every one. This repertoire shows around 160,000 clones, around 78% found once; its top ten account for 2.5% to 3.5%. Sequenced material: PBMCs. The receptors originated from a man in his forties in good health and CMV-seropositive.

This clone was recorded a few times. The CDR3 DNA is TGTGCCAGCAGTTTTAGGGGGTACACTGAAGCTTTCTTT. Its translation: CASSFRGYTEAFF. The chain couples TRBV28 to TRBJ1-1; D may be TRBD1 (6 bases). V was cut by 3 bases and J by 3 bases, with 8 bases left in between. Per the germline V gene, CDR1 is MDHEN and CDR2 is SYDVKM. The CDR3 has 13 residues.

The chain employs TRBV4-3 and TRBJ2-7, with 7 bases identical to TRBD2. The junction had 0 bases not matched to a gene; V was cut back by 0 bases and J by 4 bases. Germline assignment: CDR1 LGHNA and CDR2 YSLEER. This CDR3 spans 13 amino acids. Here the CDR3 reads CASSQDGGYEQYF. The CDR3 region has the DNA TGCGCCAGCAGCCAAGACGGGGGGTACGAGCAGTACTTC.

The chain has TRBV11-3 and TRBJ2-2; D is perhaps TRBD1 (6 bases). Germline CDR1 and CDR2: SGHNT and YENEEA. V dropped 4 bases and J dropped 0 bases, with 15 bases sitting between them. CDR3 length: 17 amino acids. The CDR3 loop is CASSSPDQGTNTGELFF. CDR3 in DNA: TGTGCCAGCAGCTCCCCAGATCAGGGGACGAACACCGGGGAGCTGTTTTTT.

The CDR3 protein is CASSSSSGSHNEQFF. The CDR3 DNA reads TGTGCCAGCAGCAGCTCTAGCGGGAGCCACAATGAGCAGTTCTTC. The chain has TRBV5-4 and TRBJ2-1, with 10 bases that match TRBD2. The germline gives CDR1 SGHNT, CDR2 YYREEE (reference sequence). Trimming removed 4 bases from V and 5 bases from J; junction bases left unmatched: 6. This CDR3 has 15 residues.

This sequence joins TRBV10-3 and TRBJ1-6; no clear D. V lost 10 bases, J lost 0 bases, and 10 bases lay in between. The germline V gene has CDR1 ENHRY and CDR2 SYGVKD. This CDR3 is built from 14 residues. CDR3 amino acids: CATLESSYNSPLHF. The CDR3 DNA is TGTGCCACCCTAGAGAGCTCCTATAATTCACCCCTCCACTTT.

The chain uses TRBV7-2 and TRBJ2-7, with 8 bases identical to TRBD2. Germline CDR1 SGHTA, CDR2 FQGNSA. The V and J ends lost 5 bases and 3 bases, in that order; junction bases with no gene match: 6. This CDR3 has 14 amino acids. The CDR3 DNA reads TGTGCCAGCAGCCGAGCGGGAGCTGTCTACGAGCAGTACTTC. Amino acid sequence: CASSRAGAVYEQYF.

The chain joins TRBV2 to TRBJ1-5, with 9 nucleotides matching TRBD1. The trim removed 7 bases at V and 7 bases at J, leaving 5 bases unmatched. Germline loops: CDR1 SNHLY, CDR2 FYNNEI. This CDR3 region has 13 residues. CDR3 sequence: CASTRTGDQPQHF. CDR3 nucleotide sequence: TGTGCCAGCACTCGGACAGGGGACCAGCCCCAGCATTTT.

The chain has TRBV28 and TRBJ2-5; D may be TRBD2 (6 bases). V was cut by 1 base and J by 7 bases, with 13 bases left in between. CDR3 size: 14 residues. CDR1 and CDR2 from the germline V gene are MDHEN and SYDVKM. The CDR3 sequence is CASSLLADAGTQYF. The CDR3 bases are TGTGCCAGCAGTTTATTAGCGGACGCTGGGACCCAGTACTTC.

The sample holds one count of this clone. The CDR3 sequence is CASSQDYRGRSTDTQYF. CDR3 nucleotide sequence: TGCGCCAGCAGCCAAGATTACCGCGGGAGGAGCACAGATACGCAGTATTTT. V usage is TRBV4-3 and J usage is TRBJ2-3; 8 nucleotides match TRBD2. The CDR3 is 17 residues long. Unmatched junction bases numbered 5, after V lost 0 bases and J lost 0 bases. Germline values: CDR1 LGHNA, CDR2 YSLEER.

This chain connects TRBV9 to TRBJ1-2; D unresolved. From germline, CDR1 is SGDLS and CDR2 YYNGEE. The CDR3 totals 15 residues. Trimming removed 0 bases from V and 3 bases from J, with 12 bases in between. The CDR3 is CASSVVPVMDYGYTF. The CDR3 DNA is TGTGCCAGCAGCGTAGTTCCGGTAATGGACTATGGCTACACCTTC.

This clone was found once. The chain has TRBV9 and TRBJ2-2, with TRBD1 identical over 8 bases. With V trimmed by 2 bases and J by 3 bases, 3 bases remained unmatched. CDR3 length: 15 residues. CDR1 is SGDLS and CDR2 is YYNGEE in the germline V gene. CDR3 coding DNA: TGTGCCAGCAGCGTTAGGACAGGGCACACCGGGGAGCTGTTTTTT. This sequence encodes CASSVRTGHTGELFF.

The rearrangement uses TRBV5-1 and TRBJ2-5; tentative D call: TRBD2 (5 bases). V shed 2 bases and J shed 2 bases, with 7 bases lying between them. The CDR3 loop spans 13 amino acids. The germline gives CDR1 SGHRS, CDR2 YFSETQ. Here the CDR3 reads CASSFRTQETQYF. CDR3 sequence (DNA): TGCGCCAGCAGCTTTCGGACTCAAGAGACCCAGTACTTC.

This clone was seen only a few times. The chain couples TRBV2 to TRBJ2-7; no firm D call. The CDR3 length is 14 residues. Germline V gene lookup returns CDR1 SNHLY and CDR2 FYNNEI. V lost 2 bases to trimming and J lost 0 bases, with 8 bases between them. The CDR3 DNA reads TGTGCCAGCAGTGAACCAACAAGCTCCTACGAGCAGTACTTC. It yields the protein CASSEPTSSYEQYF.

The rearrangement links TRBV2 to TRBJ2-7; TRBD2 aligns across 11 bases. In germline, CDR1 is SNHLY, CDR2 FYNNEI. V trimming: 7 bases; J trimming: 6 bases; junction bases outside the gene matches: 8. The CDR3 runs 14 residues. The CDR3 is CASTLLAGDVEQYF. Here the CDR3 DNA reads TGTGCCAGCACCCTACTAGCGGGAGATGTCGAGCAGTACTTC. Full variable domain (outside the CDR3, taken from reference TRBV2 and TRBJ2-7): EPEVTQTPSHQVTQMGQEVILRCVPISNHLYFYWYRQILGQKVEFLVSFYNNEISEKSEIFDDQFSVERPDGSNFTLKIRSTKLEDSAMYFCASTLLAGDVEQYFGPGTRLTVT.

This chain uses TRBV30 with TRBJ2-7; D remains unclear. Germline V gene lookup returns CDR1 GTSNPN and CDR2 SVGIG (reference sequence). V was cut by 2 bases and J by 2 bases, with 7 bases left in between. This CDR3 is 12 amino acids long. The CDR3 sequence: CAWSLAAYEQYF. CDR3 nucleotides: TGTGCCTGGAGTCTCGCAGCCTACGAGCAGTACTTC.

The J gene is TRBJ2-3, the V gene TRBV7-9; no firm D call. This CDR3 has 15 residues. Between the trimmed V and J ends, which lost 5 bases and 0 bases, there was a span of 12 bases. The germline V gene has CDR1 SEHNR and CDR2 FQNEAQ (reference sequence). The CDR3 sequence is CASSLRQTSTDTQYF. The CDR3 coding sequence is TGTGCCAGCAGCCTAAGACAAACTAGCACAGATACGCAGTATTTT. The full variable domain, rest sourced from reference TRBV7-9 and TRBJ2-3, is DTGVSQNPRHKITKRGQNVTFRCDPISEHNRLYWYRQTLGQGPEFLTYFQNEAQLEKSRLLSDRFSAERPKGSFSTLEIQRTEQGDSAMYLCASSLRQTSTDTQYFGPGTRLTVL.

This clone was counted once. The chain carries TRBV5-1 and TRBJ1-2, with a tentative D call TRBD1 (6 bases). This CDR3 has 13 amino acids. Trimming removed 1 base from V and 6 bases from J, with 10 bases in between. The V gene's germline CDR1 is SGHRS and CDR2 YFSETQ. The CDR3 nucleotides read TGCGCCAGCAGCTTGAGAGGGGGTGATGGCTACACCTTC. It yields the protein CASSLRGGDGYTF.

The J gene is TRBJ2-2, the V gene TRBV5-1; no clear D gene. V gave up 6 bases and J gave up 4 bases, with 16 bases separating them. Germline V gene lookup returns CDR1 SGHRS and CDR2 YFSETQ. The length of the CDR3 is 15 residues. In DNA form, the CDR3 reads TGCGCCAGCAAGGAACAGCCCGAGCTCACCGGGGAGCTGTTTTTT. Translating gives CASKEQPELTGELFF.